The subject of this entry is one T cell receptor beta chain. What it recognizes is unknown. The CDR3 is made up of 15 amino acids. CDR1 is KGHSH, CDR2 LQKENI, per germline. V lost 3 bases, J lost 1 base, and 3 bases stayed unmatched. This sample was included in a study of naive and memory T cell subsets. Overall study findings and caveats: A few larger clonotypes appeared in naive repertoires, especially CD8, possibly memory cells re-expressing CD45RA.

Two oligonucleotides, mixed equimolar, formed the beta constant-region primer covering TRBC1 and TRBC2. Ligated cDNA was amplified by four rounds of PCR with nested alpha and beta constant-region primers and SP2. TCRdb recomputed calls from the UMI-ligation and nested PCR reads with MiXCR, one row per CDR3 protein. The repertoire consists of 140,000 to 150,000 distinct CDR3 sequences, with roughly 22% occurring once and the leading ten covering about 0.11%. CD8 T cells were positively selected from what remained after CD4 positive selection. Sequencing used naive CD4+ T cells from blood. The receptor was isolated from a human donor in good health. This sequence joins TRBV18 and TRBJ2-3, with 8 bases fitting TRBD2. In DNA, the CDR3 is TGTGCCAGCTCACCTGAAGCGGGAGGCACAGATACGCAGTATTTT. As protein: CASSPEAGGTDTQYF.